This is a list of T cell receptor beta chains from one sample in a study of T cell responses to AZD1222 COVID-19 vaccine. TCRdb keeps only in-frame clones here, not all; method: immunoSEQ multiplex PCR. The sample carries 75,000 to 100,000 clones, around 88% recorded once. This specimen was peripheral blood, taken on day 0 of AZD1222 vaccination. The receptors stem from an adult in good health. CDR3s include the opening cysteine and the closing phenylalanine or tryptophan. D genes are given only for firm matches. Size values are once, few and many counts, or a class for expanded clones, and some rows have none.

CASSYSKLAGSYEQYF,TGTGCCAGCAGTTACTCGAAACTAGCGGGGTCCTACGAGCAGTACTTC,TRBD2,TRBV6-5,TRBJ2-7,.
CASSSETGQGNSPLHF,TGTGCCAGCAGCTCTGAGACGGGACAGGGCAATTCACCCCTCCACTTT,TRBD1,TRBV7-9,TRBJ1-6,few
CAISESLGRGTFF,TGTGCCATCAGTGAGTCTTTAGGCCGCGGGACTTTCTTT,.,TRBV10-3,TRBJ1-1,.
CASSFSGTTSNEQYF,TGTGCCAGCAGCTTCTCCGGGACAACGTCCAACGAGCAGTACTTC,.,TRBV11-3,TRBJ2-7,.
CASSLWTGAVGEQFF,TGTGCCAGCAGCTTATGGACAGGGGCCGTAGGGGAGCAGTTCTTC,TRBD1,TRBV7-2,TRBJ2-1,.
CASSRATGTNEKLFF,TGCGCCAGCAGCCGGGCGACAGGGACTAATGAAAAACTGTTTTTT,TRBD1,TRBV4-3,TRBJ1-4,.
CASTTSRGAEFF,TGTGCCAGCACCACCTCGCGGGGGGCCGAGTTCTTC,TRBD2,TRBV12-3/TRBV12-4,TRBJ2-1,once
CASSWDSSGYGYTF,TGTGCCAGCAGCTGGGACAGTTCTGGCTATGGCTACACCTTC,TRBD1,TRBV5-4,TRBJ1-2,.
CSVGGGGLFTDTQYF,TGCAGCGTCGGCGGGGGGGGTCTGTTCACAGATACGCAGTATTTT,TRBD2,TRBV29-1,TRBJ2-3,.
CASSPRDREDREKLFF,TGCGCCAGCAGCCCAAGGGACAGGGAAGATCGAGAAAAACTGTTTTTT,TRBD1,TRBV5-1,TRBJ1-4,.
CASSLSPGVGETQYF,TGTGCCAGCAGCTTAAGTCCGGGAGTGGGAGAGACCCAGTACTTC,.,TRBV7-3,TRBJ2-5,few